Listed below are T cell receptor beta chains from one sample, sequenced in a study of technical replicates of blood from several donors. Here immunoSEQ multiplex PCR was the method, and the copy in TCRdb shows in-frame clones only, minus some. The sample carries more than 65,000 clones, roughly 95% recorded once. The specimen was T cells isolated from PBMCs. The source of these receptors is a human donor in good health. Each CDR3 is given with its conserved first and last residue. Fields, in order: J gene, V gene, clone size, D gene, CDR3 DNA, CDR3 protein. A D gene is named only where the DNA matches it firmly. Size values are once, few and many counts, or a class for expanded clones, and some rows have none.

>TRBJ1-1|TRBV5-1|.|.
TGCGCCAGCACCCCGGGGTTGGCGAACACTGAAGCTTTCTTT
CASTPGLANTEAFF
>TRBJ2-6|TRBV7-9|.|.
TGTGCCAGCAGCTTATCGGCAGGGTCTGGGGCCAACGTCCTGACTTTC
CASSLSAGSGANVLTF
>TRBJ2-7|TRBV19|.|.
TGTGCCAGTAGTATAGCGGAGGCCTACGAGCAGTACTTC
CASSIAEAYEQYF
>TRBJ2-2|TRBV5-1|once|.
TGCGCCAGCAGCTTGACTATGGTGGAGGCCACCGGGGAGCTGTTTTTT
CASSLTMVEATGELFF
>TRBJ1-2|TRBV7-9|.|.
TGTGCCAGCAGCTTAGCGGGTCAGGGGATCGGCTATGGCTACACCTTC
CASSLAGQGIGYGYTF
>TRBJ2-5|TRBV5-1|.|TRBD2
TGCGCCAGCAGCTTTAGCGGGACCTACCAAGAGACCCAGTACTTC
CASSFSGTYQETQYF
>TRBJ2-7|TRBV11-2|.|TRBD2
TGTGCCAGCAGCTTAGCTCATCTAGCGGGACGCCTCCCCTACGAGCAGTACTTC
CASSLAHLAGRLPYEQYF
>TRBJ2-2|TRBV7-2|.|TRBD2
TGTGCCAGCAGCCGAGGACTAGCGAGTAGCGGGGAGCTGTTTTTT
CASSRGLASSGELFF
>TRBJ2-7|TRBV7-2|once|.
TGTGCCAGCAGCTTAGCATTGGTAGTTGAGTTCCTTAACGAGCAGTACTTC
CASSLALVVEFLNEQYF
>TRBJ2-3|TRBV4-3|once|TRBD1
TGCGCCAGCAGCCAAACAGGGGGCAACGCAGATACGCAGTATTTT
CASSQTGGNADTQYF
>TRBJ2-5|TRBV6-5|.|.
TGTGCCAGCGGCAGGGTAGAGACCCAGTACTTC
CASGRVETQYF
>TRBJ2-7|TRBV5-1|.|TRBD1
TGCGCCAGCAGCTCTACAGGGGCCGCCTACGAGCAGTACTTC
CASSSTGAAYEQYF
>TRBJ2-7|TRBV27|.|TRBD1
TGTGCCAGCAGTTTATGGGCAGGGGGCGAGCAGTACTTC
CASSLWAGGEQYF
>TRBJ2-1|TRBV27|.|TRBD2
TGTGCCACCCGCGGGAGGGTGGAGTTCTTC
CATRGRVEFF
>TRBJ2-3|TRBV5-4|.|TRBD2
TGTGCCAGCAGCTCCCGGACTAGCGGAACCACAGATACGCAGTATTTT
CASSSRTSGTTDTQYF
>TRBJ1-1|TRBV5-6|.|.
TGTGCCAGCAGCGTCGGGACAGAAGCTTTCTTT
CASSVGTEAFF
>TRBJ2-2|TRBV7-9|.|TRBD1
TGTGCCAGCAGCCCGGACAGGGACACCGGGGAGCTGTTTTTT
CASSPDRDTGELFF
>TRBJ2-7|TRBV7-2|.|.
TGTGCCAGCAGCTTAGGCAGATACGAGCAGTACTTC
CASSLGRYEQYF
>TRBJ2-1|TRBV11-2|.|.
TGTGCCAGCAGCTTAGTGGGAGTGGCATACAATGAGCAGTTCTTC
CASSLVGVAYNEQFF
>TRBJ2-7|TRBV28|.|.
TGTGCCAGCAGTTTCAGCTACGAGCAGTACTTC
CASSFSYEQYF
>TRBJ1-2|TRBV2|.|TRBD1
TGTGCCAGCAGCAAAGAGGGACAGGGGCTTACTTACTATGGCTACACCTTC
CASSKEGQGLTYYGYTF
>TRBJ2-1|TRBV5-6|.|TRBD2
TGTGCCAGCAGCTACCGCAGGACTAGATTTAATGAGCAGTTCTTC
CASSYRRTRFNEQFF
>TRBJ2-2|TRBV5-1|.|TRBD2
TGCGCCAGCAGCCCCACCCTAGCGGGAGTCCGATCCGGGGAGCTGTTTTTT
CASSPTLAGVRSGELFF
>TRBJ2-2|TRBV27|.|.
TGTGCCAGCAGTCCAGACATATCGAACACCGGGGAGCTGTTTTTT
CASSPDISNTGELFF
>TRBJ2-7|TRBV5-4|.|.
TGTGCCAGCAGCCCCAGGGGAGGGTCCGACGAGCAGTACTTC
CASSPRGGSDEQYF
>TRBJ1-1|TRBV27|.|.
TGTGCCAGCAGTTATACGGTGAACACTGAAGCTTTCTTT
CASSYTVNTEAFF
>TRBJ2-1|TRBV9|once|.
TGTGCCAGCAGCGTATCGGTTTACAATGAGCAGTTCTTC
CASSVSVYNEQFF
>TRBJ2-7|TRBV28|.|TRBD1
TGTGCCAGCAAAGAAAAGGGGGCTATCCACTCCTACGACTACGAGCAGTACTTC
CASKEKGAIHSYDYEQYF
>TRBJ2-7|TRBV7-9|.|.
TGTGCCAGCAGCTCCCTCCCCTACGAGCAGTACTTC
CASSSLPYEQYF
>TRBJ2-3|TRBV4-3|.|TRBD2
TGCGCCAGCAGCCAAGGGATACTAGCGGGAGGAATTTCGGATACGCAGTATTTT
CASSQGILAGGISDTQYF
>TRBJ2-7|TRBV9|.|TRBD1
TGTGCCAGCAGCTTACAGACAGGGGAGGCCTACGAGCAGTACTTC
CASSLQTGEAYEQYF
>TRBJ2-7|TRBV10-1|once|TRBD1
TGCGCCAGCAGTGTGGGACAGACTTACGAGCAGTACTTC
CASSVGQTYEQYF
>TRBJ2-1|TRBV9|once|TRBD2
TGTGCCAGCGGGAGCGGGAGCTCCTACAATGAGCAGTTCTTC
CASGSGSSYNEQFF
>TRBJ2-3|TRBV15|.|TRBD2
TGTGCCACCAGCAGAGTCAGCGGGAGTGGCACAGATACGCAGTATTTT
CATSRVSGSGTDTQYF
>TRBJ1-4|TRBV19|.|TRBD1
TGTGCCAGTAGTTTGCTACAGGGGGTTGATGAAAAACTGTTTTTT
CASSLLQGVDEKLFF
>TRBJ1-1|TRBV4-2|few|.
TGTGCCAGCAGCCTCGGGTACGGTGAAGCTTTCTTT
CASSLGYGEAFF
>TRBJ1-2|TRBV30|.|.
TGTGCCTGGGTCGAGGTTAGCTACACCTTC
CAWVEVSYTF
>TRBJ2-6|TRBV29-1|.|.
TGCAGCGTTGTAGGGGGGGCGGAAGGGGCCAACGTCCTGACTTTC
CSVVGGAEGANVLTF
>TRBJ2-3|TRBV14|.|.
TGTGCCAGCAGCTCCTCGACAGCTTTAGAAGATACGCAGTATTTT
CASSSSTALEDTQYF
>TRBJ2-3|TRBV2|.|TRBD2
TGTGCCAGCAGCGCTCTGAGACTAGCGGGGACAGATACGCAGTATTTT
CASSALRLAGTDTQYF
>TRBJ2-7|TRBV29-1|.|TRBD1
TGCAGCGTTGGGGGCCCGGGACAGGGGAACTACGAGCAGTACTTC
CSVGGPGQGNYEQYF
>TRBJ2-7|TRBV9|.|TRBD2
TGTGCCAGCAGCCAGTACTCTAGCGGACCTTCCTACGAGCAGTACTTC
CASSQYSSGPSYEQYF
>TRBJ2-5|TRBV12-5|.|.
TGTGCTAGTGGTTTGGTAAACGGCGGACTGGACCAAGAGACCCAGTACTTC
CASGLVNGGLDQETQYF
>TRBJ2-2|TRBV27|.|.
TGTGCCAGCGGAAGGGGAACCGGGGAGCTGTTTTTT
CASGRGTGELFF
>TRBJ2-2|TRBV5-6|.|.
TGTGCCAGCAGCTTGTTCTTTACCGGGGAGCTGTTTTTT
CASSLFFTGELFF
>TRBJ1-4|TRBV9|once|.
TGTGCCAGCAGCGTAGCGGCAGGGCGGTGGGAAAAACTGTTTTTT
CASSVAAGRWEKLFF
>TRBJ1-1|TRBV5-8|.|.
TGTGCCAGCAGCTTACGGGGGACTGAAGCTTTCTTT
CASSLRGTEAFF
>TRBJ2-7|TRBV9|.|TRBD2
TGTGCCAGCAGCGTATCGGCGGGGGACTCCTACGAGCAGTACTTC
CASSVSAGDSYEQYF
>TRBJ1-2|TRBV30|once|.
TGTGCCTGCCCATGGGAGGGGATGTTCTATGGCTACACCTTC
CACPWEGMFYGYTF
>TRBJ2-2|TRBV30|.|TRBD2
TGTGCCTGGATCGTAACGGGGGGGAGCACCGGGGAGCTGTTTTTT
CAWIVTGGSTGELFF
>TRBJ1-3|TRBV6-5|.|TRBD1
TGTGCCAGCAGAGGGACAGACTTCTCTGGAAACACCATATATTTT
CASRGTDFSGNTIYF
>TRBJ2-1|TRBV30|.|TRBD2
TGTGCCTGGGCCCGGGGGGGGCGATGGAATGAGCAGTTCTTC
CAWARGGRWNEQFF
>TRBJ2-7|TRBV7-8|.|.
TGTGCCAGCAGCCAAGGGAGCGAGCAGTACTTC
CASSQGSEQYF
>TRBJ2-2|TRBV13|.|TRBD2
TGTGCCAGCAGCCTTGGACTAGCGGGAGCCGGGGAGCTGTTTTTT
CASSLGLAGAGELFF
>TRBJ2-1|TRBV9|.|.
TGTGCCAGCAGCGTCCGGGGATCCGCCTACAATGAGCAGTTCTTC
CASSVRGSAYNEQFF